The present T cell receptor (beta chain) was sequenced within a study of blood T cell repertoires in COVID-19. Germline CDR1 is MNHEY and CDR2 is SVGEGT. Unmatched junction bases numbered 6, after V lost 6 bases and J lost 5 bases. The CDR3 sequence is 15 residues long. Clones were read by immunoSEQ multiplex PCR, and TCRdb kept only the in-frame ones, dropping some. The top ten hold 8.3% of the sample, which has a few hundred thousand clones, around 85% seen once. Sequenced input: PBMCs or T cells enriched from blood (not recorded which). This receptor was obtained from a woman aged 60-75 years who had recovered from COVID-19. V is TRBV6-2 or TRBV6-3 and J is TRBJ2-5, with 13 bases aligning to TRBD2. In nucleotides, the CDR3 is TGTGCCAGCAGCGCCGGGACTAGCGGGGTTGAGACCCAGTACTTC. Residues: CASSAGTSGVETQYF.